This T cell receptor beta chain emerged from a study of OX40 agonist ivuxolimab in advanced cancers. Study at large: Three individuals attained partial responses, comprising one hepatocellular carcinoma case and two cutaneous melanoma cases. General study points: Researchers report that CD8+ T cells had, on average, more expanded clones than CD4+.

This clone was counted only a few times. Its antigen remains unidentified. TCRdb's table, derived via immunoSEQ multiplex PCR, lists solely in-frame clones and lacks some. The table includes more than 55,000 clones, about 90% detected once. People who had autoimmune disease history or systemic immunosuppression were excluded. Trimming took 2 bases from V and 4 from J, leaving 7 bases between them. The CDR3 extends over 13 amino acids. CDR1 is KGHSH and CDR2 is LQKENI in the germline V gene. This material consisted of CD4+ or CD8+ T cells sorted from blood, taken in a trial of the OX40 agonist ivuxolimab. The sequence came from an adult with an advanced solid tumor such as melanoma, head and neck, liver or kidney cancer. This chain uses TRBV18 with TRBJ2-3; no firm D call. The CDR3, as DNA: TGTGCCAGCTCACCAGAAGAGGCAGATACGCAGTATTTT. Translating gives CASSPEEADTQYF. Using reference TRBV18 and TRBJ2-3 for the parts outside the CDR3, the full variable domain is NAGVMQNPRHLVRRRGQEARLRCSPMKGHSHVYWYRQLPEEGLKFMVYLQKENIIDESGMPKERFSAEFPKEGPSILRIQQVVRGDSAAYFCASSPEEADTQYFGPGTRLTVL.